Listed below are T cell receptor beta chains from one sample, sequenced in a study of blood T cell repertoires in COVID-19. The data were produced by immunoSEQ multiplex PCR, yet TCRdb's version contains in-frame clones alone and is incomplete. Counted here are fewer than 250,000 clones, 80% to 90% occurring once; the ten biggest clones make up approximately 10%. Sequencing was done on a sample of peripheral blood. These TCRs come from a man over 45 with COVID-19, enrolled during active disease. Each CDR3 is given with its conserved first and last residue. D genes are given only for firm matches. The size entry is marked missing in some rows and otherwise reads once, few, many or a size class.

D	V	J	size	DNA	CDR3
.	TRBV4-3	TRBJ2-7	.	TGCGCCAGCAGCCCACAGGCGTTCTCCTACGAGCAGTACTTC	CASSPQAFSYEQYF
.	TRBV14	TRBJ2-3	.	TGTGCCAGCAGCCAAGCCCCGGGTGGGGCTTCCTCGCAGTATTTT	CASSQAPGGASSQYF
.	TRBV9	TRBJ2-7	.	TGTGCCAGCAGCGTAGCGCCGGACAGAAGCTACGAGCAGTACTTC	CASSVAPDRSYEQYF
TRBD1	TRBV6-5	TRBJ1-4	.	TGTGCCAGCAAGTTAAAGGACAGGGGGATCGGAAAACTGTTTTTT	CASKLKDRGIGKLFF
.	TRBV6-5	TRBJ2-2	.	TGTGCCAGCAGTTACTCGAGGGTCGGGGAGCTGTTTTTT	CASSYSRVGELFF
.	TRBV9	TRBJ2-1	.	TGTGCCAGCAGCGTAGACCAGGGGACTGAGCAGTTCTTC	CASSVDQGTEQFF
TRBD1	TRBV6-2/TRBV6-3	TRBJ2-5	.	TGTGCCAGCAGCCCTAGGACAGGACAAGAGACCCAGTACTTC	CASSPRTGQETQYF
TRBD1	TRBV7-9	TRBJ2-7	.	TGTGCCAGTTCAACCGGGACAGGGTCTTTCTACGAGCAGTACTTC	CASSTGTGSFYEQYF
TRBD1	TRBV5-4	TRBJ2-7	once	TGTGCCAGCAGCTTGGGAACAGGGGGAGAGCAGTACTTC	CASSLGTGGEQYF
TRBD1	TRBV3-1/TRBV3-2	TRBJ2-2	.	TGTGCCAGCAGCCAAGAAGGGGGCGTCAACGGGGAGCTGTTTTTT	CASSQEGGVNGELFF
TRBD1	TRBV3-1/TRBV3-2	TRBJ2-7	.	TGTGCCAGCAGCCAACGACGCGGACAGGGGGCGGGCGAGCAGTACTTC	CASSQRRGQGAGEQYF
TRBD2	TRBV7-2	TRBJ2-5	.	TGTGCCAGCAGCTTACTGTCTAGCGGGGGCAGCCAGGGAGAGACCCAGTACTTC	CASSLLSSGGSQGETQYF
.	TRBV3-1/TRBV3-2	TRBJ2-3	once	TGTGCCAGCAGCCTAAACCGGGGAGTGGGGATCACAGATACGCAGTATTTT	CASSLNRGVGITDTQYF
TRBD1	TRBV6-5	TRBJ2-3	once	TGTGCCAGCAGGCCCGGGACAGAGCGAGATACGCAGTATTTT	CASRPGTERDTQYF
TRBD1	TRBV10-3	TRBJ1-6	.	TGTGCCATCAGGGGACAGAATTCACCCCTCCACTTT	CAIRGQNSPLHF
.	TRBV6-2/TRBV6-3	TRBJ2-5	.	TGTGCCAGCAGTTGGTCAGGGGATCCTCAAGAGACCCAGTACTTC	CASSWSGDPQETQYF
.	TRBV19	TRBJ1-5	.	TGTGCCAGTAGTATTAATTTCGGACAGAGATTCGGGGGCAATCAGCCCCAGCATTTT	CASSINFGQRFGGNQPQHF
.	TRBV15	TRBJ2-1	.	TGTGCCACCAGCAGAGATCGGTCTGAGCAGTTCTTC	CATSRDRSEQFF
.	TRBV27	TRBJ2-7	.	TGTGCCAGCAGTTCGAGGACTCATCGGACAGTAGGAGAGCAGTACTTC	CASSSRTHRTVGEQYF
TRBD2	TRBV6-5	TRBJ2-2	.	TGTGCCAGCAGTTACTCCACCTTACTAGCGACCGGGGAGCTGTTTTTT	CASSYSTLLATGELFF
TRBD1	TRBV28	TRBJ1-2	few	TGTGCCAGCAGTACCCGGGACAGCAAACTCTATGGCTACACCTTC	CASSTRDSKLYGYTF
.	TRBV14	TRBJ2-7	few	TGTGCCAGCAGTTCGAGGGGGTGGCAGTACTTC	CASSSRGWQYF
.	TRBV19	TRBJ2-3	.	TGTGCCAGTAGGACGGACAGCAGCACAGATACGCAGTATTTT	CASRTDSSTDTQYF
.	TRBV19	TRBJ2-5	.	TGTGCCAGTAGTCGGCTCGTTCAGGGGGAGACCCAGTACTTC	CASSRLVQGETQYF
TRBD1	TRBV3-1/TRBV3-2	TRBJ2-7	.	TGTGCCAGCAGCCGAGGGGCAGGGGGTTTTTACGAGCAGTACTTC	CASSRGAGGFYEQYF
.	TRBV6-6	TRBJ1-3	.	TGTGCCAGCAGTTACGACGGGGTCAGTGGAAACACCATATATTTT	CASSYDGVSGNTIYF
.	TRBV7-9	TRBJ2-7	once	TGTGCCAGCAGCCTCACGGGCGAGCAGTACTTC	CASSLTGEQYF
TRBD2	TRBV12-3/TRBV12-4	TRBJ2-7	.	TGTGCCAGCAGATCTAGCGGGACTGACGAGCAGTACTTC	CASRSSGTDEQYF
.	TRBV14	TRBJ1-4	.	TGTGCCAGCAGCCTATACCCGGTCAGGAATGAAAAACTGTTTTTT	CASSLYPVRNEKLFF
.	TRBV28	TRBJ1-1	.	TGTGCCAGCAGCCTACCTACCACGGGTAACACTGAAGCTTTCTTT	CASSLPTTGNTEAFF
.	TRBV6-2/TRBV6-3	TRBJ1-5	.	TGTGCCAGCAGTTACCAAGGACAGAACAATCAGCCCCAGCATTTT	CASSYQGQNNQPQHF
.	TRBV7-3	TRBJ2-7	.	TGTGCCAGCAGCCTACAGACAGGAACCTACGAGCAGTACTTC	CASSLQTGTYEQYF
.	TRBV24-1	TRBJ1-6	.	TGTGCCACCCCGGGGGTTCTTGACTATTCACCCCTCCACTTT	CATPGVLDYSPLHF
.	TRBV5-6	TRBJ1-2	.	TGTGCCAGCAGCCGCCGGGATAGGGAACCCCATGGCTACACCTTC	CASSRRDREPHGYTF
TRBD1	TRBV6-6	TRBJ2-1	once	TGTGCCAGCATCATCGGACAGGGGAATTCCTACAATGAGCAGTTCTTC	CASIIGQGNSYNEQFF
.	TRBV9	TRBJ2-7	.	TGTGCCAGCAGCTACAAAGACAGCTCCTACGAGCAGTACTTC	CASSYKDSSYEQYF
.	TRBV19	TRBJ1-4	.	TGTGCCAGTAAGCAGGGTAATGAAAAACTGTTTTTT	CASKQGNEKLFF
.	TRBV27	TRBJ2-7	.	TGTGCCAGCAGTTTACGTATGGGGCAGGGAGGCGAGCAGTACTTC	CASSLRMGQGGEQYF
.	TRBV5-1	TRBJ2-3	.	TGCGCCAGCAGGAGCGGGCGTATTCCTAGCACAGATACGCAGTATTTT	CASRSGRIPSTDTQYF
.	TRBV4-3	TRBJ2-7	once	TGCGCCAGCAGCCAAGACACCCGGGAACCCTACGAGCAGTACTTC	CASSQDTREPYEQYF
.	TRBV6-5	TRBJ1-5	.	TGTGCCAGCACCTTAACGAGAAATCAGCCCCAGCATTTT	CASTLTRNQPQHF
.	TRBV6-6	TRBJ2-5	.	TGTGCCAGCACCCAAACCCCCCAGGCCCCACCGCACTTC	CASTQTPQAPPHF
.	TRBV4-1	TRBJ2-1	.	TGCGCCAGCAGCCAAGAAGGCCCCAGGCGTGAGCAGTTCTTC	CASSQEGPRREQFF
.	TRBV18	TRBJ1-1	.	TGTGCCAGCTCACCGAGCATGAACACTGAAGCTTTCTTT	CASSPSMNTEAFF
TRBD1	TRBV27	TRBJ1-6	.	TGTGCCAGCAGTCCGATGCTGACAGGGGCCCTAAATAATTCACCCCTCCACTTT	CASSPMLTGALNNSPLHF
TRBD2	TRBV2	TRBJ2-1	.	TGTGCCAGCAGTCGAACTAGCGGCAACAATGAGCAGTTCTTC	CASSRTSGNNEQFF
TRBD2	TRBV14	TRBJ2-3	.	TGTGCCAGCAGTCTAAGACTAGCGGGGGCCTACACAGATACGCAGTATTTT	CASSLRLAGAYTDTQYF
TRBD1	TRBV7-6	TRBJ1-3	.	TGTGCCAGCAGCGAACAGGGGACCTCTGGAAACACCATATATTTT	CASSEQGTSGNTIYF
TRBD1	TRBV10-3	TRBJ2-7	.	TGTGCCTCAGAGGGACAGGCGGACGAGCAGTACTTC	CASEGQADEQYF
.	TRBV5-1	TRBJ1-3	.	TGCGCCAGCAGCTTGGCCGGTTGGACACCGGCAAACACCATATATTTT	CASSLAGWTPANTIYF
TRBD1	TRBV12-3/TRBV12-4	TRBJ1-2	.	TGTGCCAGCAGTTTAGAGGACAGGGGTGGCTACACCTTC	CASSLEDRGGYTF